This T cell receptor beta chain was identified in a study of blood T cell repertoires in COVID-19 (TCRdb year 2020). For the wider study: The collaborator samples originated in the United States, Italy and Spain and spanned the acute and convalescent phases of COVID-19. The material from the prospective study consisted of cDNA or gDNA derived from T cells, B-cell-depleted T cells, or PBMCs. The repertoires were made available in a free public database intended to serve as a resource for research on the immune response to SARS-CoV-2. A de-identified subject ID, COVID-19 status, age in years and sex were almost always included in the sample metadata. The dataset comprised deeply sampled blood TCRbeta repertoires from subjects exposed to, actively infected with, or recovered from COVID-19. Samples came from the ongoing ImmuneRACE study (first 160 participants) plus 1,254 subjects from 6 global collaborators. Where available, HLA class I and class II types were taken from metadata supplied by the sample provider and were not determined by assay-based typing. General conclusions and limits of the study: The amount of clinical and demographic metadata varied by source and participant and was provided uncurated.

The trim is 11 bases for V and 4 bases for J, with a gap of 21 bases between the germline ends. Based on the germline V gene, the CDR1 and CDR2 sequences are MNHEY and SVGAGI. There are 14 amino acids in the CDR3, from cysteine to phenylalanine inclusive. Here the CDR3 DNA is all that survives: 42 bases in frame from base 1. Each collaborating institution followed its own protocols to collect whole blood in K2EDTA tubes. For TCRbeta analysis, collaborators shipped samples as frozen whole blood, isolated PBMCs, or DNA extracted from either of those sample types. This clone was seen a single time. Its antigen target is currently unknown. No quality values exist for individual bases; no much larger clone is one base distant. TCRbeta CDR3 regions were amplified from genomic DNA by means of the immunoSEQ Assay, a bias-controlled multiplex PCR. The authors processed their data as follows. Within the assay, amplification of reference gene primers was used to estimate how many nucleated cells each sample contained. To quantify the absolute abundance of each unique TCRbeta CDR3 rearrangement, sequence reads were collapsed and filtered. For each sample, productive Simpson clonality was calculated as the square root of Simpson's diversity index over productive rearrangements. TCRdb carries this immuneACCESS record with in-frame sequences only. Its versions omit some clonotypes, under half of them owing to an unresolved V gene in the studies checked, with the rest unexplained. That table gives V, J and clone size, and the DNA gave D and trimming. The sample includes roughly 35,000 clones, with roughly 80% observed a single time. Clones ranked in the top ten supply 25% to 35% of the sample.

This chain joins TRBV6-5 to TRBJ2-7, with a weak D call of TRBD2 (6 bases match). Source material: peripheral blood. The TCR was taken from a man older than 75 with active or convalescent COVID-19. The CDR3 loop reads CACGSFGGIYEQYF. The sequenced DNA: TGTGCCTGCGGTAGTTTTGGCGGGATATACGAGCAGTACTTC.